This note documents a single T cell receptor (beta chain) sequence. This sample stems from a study of blood T cell repertoires in COVID-19. Whole-study context: Sites across the United States, Italy and Spain contributed samples from acute and convalescent COVID-19. The analysed material was cDNA or gDNA that came from T cells, B-cell-depleted T cells, or PBMCs.

Original processing methods: Nucleated cell number was recorded as an estimate derived from reference gene primer amplification. The data were produced by immunoSEQ multiplex PCR, yet TCRdb's version contains in-frame clones alone and is incomplete. V and J calls and clone size come straight from that table; D and trimming were deduced from the DNA. The sample carries 300,000 or so clones, about 87% recorded once. The CDR3 has 14 amino acids. V dropped 3 bases and J dropped 4; count of bases not matched to a gene: 2. Germline loops: CDR1 SGHVS, CDR2 FQNEAQ. What was sequenced was peripheral blood. The chain has TRBV7-8 and TRBJ1-5; 8 bases agree with TRBD1. This clonotype was sampled from a woman in her thirties or forties who had recovered from COVID-19. The chain's CDR3 is CASSFGTGNQPQHF. CDR3 in DNA: TGTGCCAGCAGCTTCGGGACAGGTAATCAGCCCCAGCATTTT.